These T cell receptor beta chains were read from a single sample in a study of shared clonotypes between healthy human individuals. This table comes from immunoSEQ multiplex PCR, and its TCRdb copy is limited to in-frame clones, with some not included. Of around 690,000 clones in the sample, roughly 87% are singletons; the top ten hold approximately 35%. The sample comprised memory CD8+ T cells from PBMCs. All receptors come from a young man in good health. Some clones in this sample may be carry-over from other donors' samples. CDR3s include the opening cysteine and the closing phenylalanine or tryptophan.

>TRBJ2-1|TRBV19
CASSMGLNEQFF
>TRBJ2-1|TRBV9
CASSVAQGQLSDEQFF
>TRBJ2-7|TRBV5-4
CASSYRVADEQYF
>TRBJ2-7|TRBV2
CASTGTAFYEQYF
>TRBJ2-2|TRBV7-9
CASSVPGTVNTGELFF
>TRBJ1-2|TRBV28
CASRWNSNYGYTF
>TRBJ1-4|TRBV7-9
CASSLHRGGSATNEKLFF
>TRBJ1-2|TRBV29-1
CSVGPGTVDGYTF
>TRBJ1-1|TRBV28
CASAYDQGLNTEAFF
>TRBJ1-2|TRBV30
CAWTVRGLDYGYTF
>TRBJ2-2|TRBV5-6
CASSLVQAGGTGELFF
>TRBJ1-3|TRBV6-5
CASSYSAEGFGNTIYF
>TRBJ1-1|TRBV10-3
CAISFLQGKAFF
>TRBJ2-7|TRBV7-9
CASSYDPYEQYF
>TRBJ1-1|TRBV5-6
CASSFSENTEAFF
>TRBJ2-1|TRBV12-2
CASRHRDRANEQFF
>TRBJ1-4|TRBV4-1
CASGQGILEKLFF
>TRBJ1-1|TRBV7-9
CASSLGQGVTEAFF
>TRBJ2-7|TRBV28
CATLQGSHEQYF
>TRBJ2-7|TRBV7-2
CASSFTLGPSYEQYF
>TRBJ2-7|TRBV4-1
CASSHSGPYEQYF
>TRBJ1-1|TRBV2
CASSTGTGFMNTEAFF
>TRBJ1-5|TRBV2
CASRTTGWQQPQHF
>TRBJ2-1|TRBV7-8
CASSLLGTASYNEQFF
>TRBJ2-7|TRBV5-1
CASSWRGPSYEQYF
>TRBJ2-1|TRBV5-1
CASHPGLALHEQFF
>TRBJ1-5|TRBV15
CATRVEGVGNQPQHF
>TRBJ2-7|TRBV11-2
CASSFGPGQGFSYEQYF
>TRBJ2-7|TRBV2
CASTGRDSYEQYF
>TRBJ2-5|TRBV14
CASSQDRGEETQYF
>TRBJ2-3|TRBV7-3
CASSWDRGADTQYF
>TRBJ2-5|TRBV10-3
CAIGASGMYQETQYF
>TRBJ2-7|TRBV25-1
CATTLGGGGEQYF
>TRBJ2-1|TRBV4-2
CASSQDWVVTSGKSTEQFF
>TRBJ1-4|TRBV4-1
CASSQRTGEVEKLFF
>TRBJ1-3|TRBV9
CASTVGGFGNTIYF
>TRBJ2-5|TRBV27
CASSLGEGRQYF
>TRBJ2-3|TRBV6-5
CASSSQTADTQYF
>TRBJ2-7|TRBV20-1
CSASGSYEQYF
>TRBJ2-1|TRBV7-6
CASSLRREGPHNEQFF
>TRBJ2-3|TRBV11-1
CASSLFFTDTQYF
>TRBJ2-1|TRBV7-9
CASSHLPLGYNEQFF
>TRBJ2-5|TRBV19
CASSIVGLAGKETQYF
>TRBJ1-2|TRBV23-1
CASSYLGPYYGYTF
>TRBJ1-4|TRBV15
CATSAAGGEKLFF
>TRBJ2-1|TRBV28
CASSLLAGATSYNEQFF
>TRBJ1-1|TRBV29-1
CSVVPRAEAFF
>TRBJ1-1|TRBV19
CASSRDRTNTEAFF
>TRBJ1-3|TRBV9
CASSVLGAGIAAGNTIYF
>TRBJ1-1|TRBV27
CASSLLGSMNTEAFF
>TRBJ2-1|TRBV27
CASRTGYNEQFF
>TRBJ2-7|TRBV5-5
CASSFSTGLDEQYF
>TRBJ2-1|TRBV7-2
CASSPRRLGNEQFF
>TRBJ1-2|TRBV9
CASSAPTSGYTF
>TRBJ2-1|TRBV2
CARTTSGRTRNEQFF
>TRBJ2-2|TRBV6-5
CASSPNLNTGELFF
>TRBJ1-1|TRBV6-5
CASSYPIGEAFF